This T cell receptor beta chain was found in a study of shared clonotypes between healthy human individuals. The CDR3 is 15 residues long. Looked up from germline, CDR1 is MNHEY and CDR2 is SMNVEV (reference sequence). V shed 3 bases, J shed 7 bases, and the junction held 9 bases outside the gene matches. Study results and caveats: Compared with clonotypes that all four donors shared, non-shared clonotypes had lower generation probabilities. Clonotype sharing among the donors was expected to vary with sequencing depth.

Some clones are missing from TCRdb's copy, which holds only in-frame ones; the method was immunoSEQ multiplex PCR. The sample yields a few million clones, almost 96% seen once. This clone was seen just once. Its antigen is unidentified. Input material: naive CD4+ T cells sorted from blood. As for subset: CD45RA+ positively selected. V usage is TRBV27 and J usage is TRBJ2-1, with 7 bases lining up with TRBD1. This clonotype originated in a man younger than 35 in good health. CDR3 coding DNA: TGTGCCAGCAGTTTGGTACAGGGGTCTTGGAATGAGCAGTTCTTC. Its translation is CASSLVQGSWNEQFF.